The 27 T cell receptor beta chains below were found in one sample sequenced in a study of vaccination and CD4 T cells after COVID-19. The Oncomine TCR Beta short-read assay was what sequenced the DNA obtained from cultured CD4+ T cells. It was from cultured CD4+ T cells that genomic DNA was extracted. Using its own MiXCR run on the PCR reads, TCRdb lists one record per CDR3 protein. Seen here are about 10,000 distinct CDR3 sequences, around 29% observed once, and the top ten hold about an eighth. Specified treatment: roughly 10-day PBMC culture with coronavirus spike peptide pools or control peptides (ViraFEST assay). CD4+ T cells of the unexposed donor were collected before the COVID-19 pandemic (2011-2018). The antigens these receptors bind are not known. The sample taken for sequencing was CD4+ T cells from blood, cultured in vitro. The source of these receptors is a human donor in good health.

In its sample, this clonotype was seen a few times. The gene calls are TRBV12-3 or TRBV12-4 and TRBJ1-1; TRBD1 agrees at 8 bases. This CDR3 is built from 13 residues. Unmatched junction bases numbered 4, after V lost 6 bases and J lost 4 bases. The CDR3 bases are TGTGCCAGCAGCCCTGACAGGGGCACTGAAGCTTTCTTT. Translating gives CASSPDRGTEAFF.

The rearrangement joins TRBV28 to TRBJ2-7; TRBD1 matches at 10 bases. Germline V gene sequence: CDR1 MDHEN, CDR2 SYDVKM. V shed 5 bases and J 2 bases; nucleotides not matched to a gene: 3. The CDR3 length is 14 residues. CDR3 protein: CASSTTGGPYEQYF. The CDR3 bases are TGTGCCAGCAGTACGACAGGGGGCCCCTACGAGCAGTACTTC.

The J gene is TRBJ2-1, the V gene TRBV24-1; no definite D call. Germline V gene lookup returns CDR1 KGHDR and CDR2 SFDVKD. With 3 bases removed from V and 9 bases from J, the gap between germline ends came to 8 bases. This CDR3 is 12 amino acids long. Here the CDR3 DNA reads TGTGCCACCAGTGATCTCCCTGGTGAGCAGTTCTTC. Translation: CATSDLPGEQFF.

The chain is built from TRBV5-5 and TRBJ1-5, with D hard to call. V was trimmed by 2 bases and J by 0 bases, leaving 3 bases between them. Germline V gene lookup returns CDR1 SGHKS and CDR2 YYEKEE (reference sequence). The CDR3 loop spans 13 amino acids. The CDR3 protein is CASSLNSNQPQHF. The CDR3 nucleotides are TGTGCCAGCAGCTTAAATAGCAATCAGCCCCAGCATTTT.

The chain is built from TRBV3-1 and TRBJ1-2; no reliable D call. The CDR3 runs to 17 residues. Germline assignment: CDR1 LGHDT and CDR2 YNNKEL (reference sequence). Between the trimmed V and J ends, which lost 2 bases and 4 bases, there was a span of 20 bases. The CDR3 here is CASSQRAAGGNSYGYTF. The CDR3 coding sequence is TGTGCCAGCAGCCAAAGGGCCGCTGGAGGGAATAGCTATGGCTACACCTTC.

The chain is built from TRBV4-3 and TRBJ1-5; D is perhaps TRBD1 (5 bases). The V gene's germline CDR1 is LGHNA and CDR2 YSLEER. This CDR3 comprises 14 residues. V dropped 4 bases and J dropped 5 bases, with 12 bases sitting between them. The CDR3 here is CASSPDSIYQPQHF. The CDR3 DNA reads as TGCGCCAGCAGCCCAGACAGCATCTATCAGCCCCAGCATTTT.

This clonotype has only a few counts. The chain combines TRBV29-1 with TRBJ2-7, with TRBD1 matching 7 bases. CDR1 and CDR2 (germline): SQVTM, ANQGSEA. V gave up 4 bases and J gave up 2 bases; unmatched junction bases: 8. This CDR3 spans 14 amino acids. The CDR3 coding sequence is TGCAGCGTTGGCCGCGGAGGACAGGCCTACGAGCAGTACTTC. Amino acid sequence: CSVGRGGQAYEQYF.

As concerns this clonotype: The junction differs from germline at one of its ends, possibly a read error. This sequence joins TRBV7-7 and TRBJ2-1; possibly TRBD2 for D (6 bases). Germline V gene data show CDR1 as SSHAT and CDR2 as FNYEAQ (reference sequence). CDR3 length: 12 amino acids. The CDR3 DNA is TGTGCTAGCAGCTTAGGGAGAGGGAGGATCCTCTTC. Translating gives CASSLGRGRILF.

This CDR3 reads CASSEVTEAFF. The CDR3 DNA reads as TGTGCCAGCAGTGAAGTAACAGAAGCTTTCTTT. The chain carries TRBV6-1 and TRBJ1-1; D call uncertain. Germline V lookup: CDR1 MNHNS, CDR2 SASEGT. The ends were cut back, 1 base at V and 8 bases at J, with 5 bases in the middle. The CDR3 has 11 amino acids.

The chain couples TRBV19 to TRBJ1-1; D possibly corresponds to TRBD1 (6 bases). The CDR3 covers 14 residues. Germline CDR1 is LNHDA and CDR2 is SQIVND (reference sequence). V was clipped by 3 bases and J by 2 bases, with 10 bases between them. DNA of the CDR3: TGTGCCAGTAGTATTCAAGGGGGAAACACTGAAGCTTTCTTT. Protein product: CASSIQGGNTEAFF.

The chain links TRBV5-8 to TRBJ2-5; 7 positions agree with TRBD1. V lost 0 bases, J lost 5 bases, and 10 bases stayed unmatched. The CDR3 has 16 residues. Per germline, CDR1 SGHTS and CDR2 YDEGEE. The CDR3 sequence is CASSLEGQPEGETQYF. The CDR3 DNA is TGTGCCAGCAGCTTGGAGGGACAGCCCGAGGGTGAGACCCAGTACTTC.

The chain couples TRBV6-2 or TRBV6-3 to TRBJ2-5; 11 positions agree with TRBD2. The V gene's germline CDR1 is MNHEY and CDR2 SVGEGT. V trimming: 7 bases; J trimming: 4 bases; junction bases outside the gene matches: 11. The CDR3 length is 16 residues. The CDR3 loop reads CASTTVTSGTGETQYF. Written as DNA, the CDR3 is TGTGCCAGCACCACCGTGACTAGCGGGACGGGAGAGACCCAGTACTTC.

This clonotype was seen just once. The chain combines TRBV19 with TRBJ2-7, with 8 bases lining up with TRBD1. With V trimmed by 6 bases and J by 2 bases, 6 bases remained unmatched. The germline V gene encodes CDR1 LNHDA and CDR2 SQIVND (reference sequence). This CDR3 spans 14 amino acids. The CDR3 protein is CASRKRQGTYEQYF. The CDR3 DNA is TGTGCCAGTAGAAAAAGACAGGGGACCTACGAGCAGTACTTC.

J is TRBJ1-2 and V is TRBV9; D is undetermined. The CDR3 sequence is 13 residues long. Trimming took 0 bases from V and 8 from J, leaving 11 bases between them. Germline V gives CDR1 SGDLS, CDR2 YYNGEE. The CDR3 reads CASSVEGVGGYTF. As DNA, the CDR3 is TGTGCCAGCAGCGTAGAGGGAGTAGGGGGCTACACCTTC.

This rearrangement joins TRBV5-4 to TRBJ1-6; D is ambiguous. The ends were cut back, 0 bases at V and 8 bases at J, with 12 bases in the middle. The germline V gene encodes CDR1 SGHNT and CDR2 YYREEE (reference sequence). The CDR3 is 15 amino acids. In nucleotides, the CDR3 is TGTGCCAGCAGCTTGGGGCCGTTTGGCGATTCACCCCTCCACTTT. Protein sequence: CASSLGPFGDSPLHF.

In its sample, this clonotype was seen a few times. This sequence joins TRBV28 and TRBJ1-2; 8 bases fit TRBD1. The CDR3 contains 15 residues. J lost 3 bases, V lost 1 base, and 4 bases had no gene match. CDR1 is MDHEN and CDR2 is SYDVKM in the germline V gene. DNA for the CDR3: TGTGCCAGCAGTTTATTAGCAGGGGGCCACTATGGCTACACCTTC. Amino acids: CASSLLAGGHYGYTF.

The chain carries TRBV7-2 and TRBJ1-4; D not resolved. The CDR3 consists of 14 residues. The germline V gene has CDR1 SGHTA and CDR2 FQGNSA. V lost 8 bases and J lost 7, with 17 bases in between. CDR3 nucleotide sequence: TGTGCCAGCGCCTCGAGCCTCCCGGGTGAAAAACTGTTTTTT. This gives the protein CASASSLPGEKLFF.

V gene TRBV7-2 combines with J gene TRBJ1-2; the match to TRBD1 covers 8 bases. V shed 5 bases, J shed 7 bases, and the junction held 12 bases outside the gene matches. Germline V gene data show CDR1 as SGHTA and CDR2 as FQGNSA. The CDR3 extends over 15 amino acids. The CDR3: CASSGINRGSGGYTF. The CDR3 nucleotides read TGTGCCAGCAGCGGAATCAACAGGGGGAGTGGTGGCTACACCTTC.

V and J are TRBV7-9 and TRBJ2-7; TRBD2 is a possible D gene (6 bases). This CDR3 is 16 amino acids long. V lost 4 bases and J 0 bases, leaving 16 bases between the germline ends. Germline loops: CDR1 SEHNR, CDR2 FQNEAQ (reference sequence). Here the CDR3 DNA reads TGTGCCAGCAGCTCCGGGACTCCCAGAAGCTCCTACGAGCAGTACTTC. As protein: CASSSGTPRSSYEQYF.

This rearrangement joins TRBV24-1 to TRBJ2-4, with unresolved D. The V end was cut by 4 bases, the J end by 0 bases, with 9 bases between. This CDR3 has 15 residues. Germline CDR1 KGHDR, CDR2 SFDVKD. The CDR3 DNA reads TGTGCCACCAGTGACTCTGGGTTAGCCAAAAACATTCAGTACTTC. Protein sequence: CATSDSGLAKNIQYF.

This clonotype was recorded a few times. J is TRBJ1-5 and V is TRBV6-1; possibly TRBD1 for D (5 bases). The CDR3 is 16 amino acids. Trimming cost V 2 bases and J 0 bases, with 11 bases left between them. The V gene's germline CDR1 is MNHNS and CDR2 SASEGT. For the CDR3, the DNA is TGTGCCAGCAGTGAACTGGAGGGACGTAGCAATCAGCCCCAGCATTTT. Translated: CASSELEGRSNQPQHF.

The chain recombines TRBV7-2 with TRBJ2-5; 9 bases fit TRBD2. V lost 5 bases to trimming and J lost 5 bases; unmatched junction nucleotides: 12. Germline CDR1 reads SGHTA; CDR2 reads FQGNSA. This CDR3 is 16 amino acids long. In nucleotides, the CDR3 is TGTGCCAGCAGCCGGGGCGGGGCGGGAGGGGCGGAGACCCAGTACTTC. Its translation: CASSRGGAGGAETQYF.

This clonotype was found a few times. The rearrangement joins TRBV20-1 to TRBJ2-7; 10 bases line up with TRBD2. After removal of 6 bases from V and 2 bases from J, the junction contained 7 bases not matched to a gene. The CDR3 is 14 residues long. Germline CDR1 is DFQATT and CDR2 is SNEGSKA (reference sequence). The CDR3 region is CSAISGRSAYEQYF. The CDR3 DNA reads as TGCAGTGCCATTAGCGGGAGGTCGGCCTACGAGCAGTACTTC.

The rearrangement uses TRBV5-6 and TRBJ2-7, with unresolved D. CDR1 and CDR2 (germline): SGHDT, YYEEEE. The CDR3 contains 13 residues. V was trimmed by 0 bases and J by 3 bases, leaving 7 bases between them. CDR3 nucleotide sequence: TGTGCCAGCAGCTTGGGTGTGGGCTACGAGCAGTACTTC. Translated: CASSLGVGYEQYF.

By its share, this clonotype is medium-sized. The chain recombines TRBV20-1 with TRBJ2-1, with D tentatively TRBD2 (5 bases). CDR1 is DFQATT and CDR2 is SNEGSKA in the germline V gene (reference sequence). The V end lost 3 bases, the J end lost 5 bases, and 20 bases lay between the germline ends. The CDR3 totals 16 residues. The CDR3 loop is CSASRRLAGKDNEQFF. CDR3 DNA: TGCAGTGCTAGCCGACGACTGGCGGGTAAGGACAATGAGCAGTTCTTC.

CDR3 nucleotide sequence: TGCGCCAGCAGCTTGGAGGGACAGGGTATAACCGGGGAGCTGTTTTTT. It specifies CASSLEGQGITGELFF. The V call is TRBV5-1, the J call TRBJ2-2; 9 bases are shared with TRBD1. CDR1 is SGHRS and CDR2 is YFSETQ in the germline V gene. The CDR3 is made up of 16 amino acids. Unmatched junction bases numbered 5, after V lost 0 bases and J lost 5 bases.

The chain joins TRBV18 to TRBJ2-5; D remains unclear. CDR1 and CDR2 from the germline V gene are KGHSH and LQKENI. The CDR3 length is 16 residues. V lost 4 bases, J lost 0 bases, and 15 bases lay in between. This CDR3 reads CASSLSAGRDQETQYF. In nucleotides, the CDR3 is TGTGCCAGCTCACTCTCCGCTGGAAGGGACCAAGAGACCCAGTACTTC.